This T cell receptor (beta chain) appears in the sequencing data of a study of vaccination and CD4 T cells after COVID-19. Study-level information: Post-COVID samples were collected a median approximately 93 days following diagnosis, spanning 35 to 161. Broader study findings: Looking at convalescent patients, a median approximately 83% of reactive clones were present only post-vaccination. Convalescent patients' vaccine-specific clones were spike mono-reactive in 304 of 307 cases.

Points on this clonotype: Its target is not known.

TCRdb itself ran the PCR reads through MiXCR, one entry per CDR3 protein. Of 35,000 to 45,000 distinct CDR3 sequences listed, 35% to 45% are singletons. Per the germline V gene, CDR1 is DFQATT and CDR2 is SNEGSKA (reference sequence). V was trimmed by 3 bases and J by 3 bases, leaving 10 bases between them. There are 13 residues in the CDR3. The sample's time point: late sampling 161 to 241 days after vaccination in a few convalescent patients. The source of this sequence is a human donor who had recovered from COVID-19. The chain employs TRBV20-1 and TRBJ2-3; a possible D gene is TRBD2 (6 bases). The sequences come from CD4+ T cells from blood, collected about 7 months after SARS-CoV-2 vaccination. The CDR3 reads CSASGTGTDTQYF. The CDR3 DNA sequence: TGCAGTGCTAGTGGGACTGGAACAGATACGCAGTATTTT.